Listed below are T cell receptor beta chains from one sample, sequenced in a study of early T cells in non-severe SARS-CoV-2 infection. From the 5' RACE reads, TCRdb called clonotypes with MiXCR, one entry per CDR3 protein. The sample records tens of thousands of distinct CDR3 sequences, under 15% being singletons. The sample consisted of whole blood. Receptors originate from an adult who was a healthcare worker with PCR-confirmed SARS-CoV-2 infection or an uninfected control (not recorded which). The CDR3 runs from the conserved cysteine through the conserved F or W. The D gene is left open where the match is weak. A clone size is listed for some rows: how often the clone was seen (once, few, many), or a class if it is expanded.

>TRBJ1-1|-|TRBV5-3|few
CARSLGRINTEAFF
TGTGCCAGAAGCCTAGGGAGGATCAACACTGAAGCTTTCTTT
>TRBJ1-2|TRBD1|TRBV7-2|few
CASSSGDRGSYGYTF
TGTGCCAGCAGCTCCGGTGACAGGGGTAGCTATGGCTACACCTTC
>TRBJ2-2|-|TRBV2|many
CASRRQEDGELFF
TGTGCCAGCAGGAGACAGGAGGACGGGGAGCTGTTTTTT
>TRBJ2-3|-|TRBV29-1|many
CSVAGGRSGTDTQYF
TGCAGCGTTGCCGGAGGCCGGAGTGGCACAGATACGCAGTATTTT
>TRBJ2-3|-|TRBV28|-
CAWGAGTDTQYF
TGTGCATGGGGGGCGGGCACAGATACGCAGTATTTT
>TRBJ2-7|-|TRBV20-1|-
CSAAKDSYEQYF
TGCAGTGCTGCGAAGGACTCCTACGAGCAGTACTTC
>TRBJ2-7|TRBD1|TRBV20-1|many
CSARRQGTDEQYF
TGCAGTGCTAGGAGACAGGGGACGGACGAGCAGTACTTC
>TRBJ2-1|TRBD2|TRBV20-1|-
CSARDQRGGSYNEQFF
TGCAGTGCTAGAGATCAGCGGGGGGGCTCCTACAATGAGCAGTTCTTC
>TRBJ2-1|-|TRBV12-3/TRBV12-4|-
CASRGPRREQFF
TGTGCCAGCCGGGGGCCGCGTCGGGAGCAGTTCTTC
>TRBJ1-1|TRBD1|TRBV5-1|few
CASSQVQGAGTEAFF
TGCGCCAGCAGCCAGGTCCAGGGGGCCGGCACTGAAGCTTTCTTT